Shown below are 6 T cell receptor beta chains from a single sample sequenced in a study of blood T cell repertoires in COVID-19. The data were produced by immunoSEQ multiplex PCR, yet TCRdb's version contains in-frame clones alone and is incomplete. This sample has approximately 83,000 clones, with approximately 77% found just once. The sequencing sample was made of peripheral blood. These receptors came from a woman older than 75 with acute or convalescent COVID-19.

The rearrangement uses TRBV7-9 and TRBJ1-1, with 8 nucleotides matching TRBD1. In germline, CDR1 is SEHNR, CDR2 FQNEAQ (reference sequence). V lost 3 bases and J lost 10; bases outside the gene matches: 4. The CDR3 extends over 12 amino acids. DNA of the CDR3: TGTGCCAGCAGCTTCAGGGGGCCTGGAGCTTTCTTT. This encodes CASSFRGPGAFF.

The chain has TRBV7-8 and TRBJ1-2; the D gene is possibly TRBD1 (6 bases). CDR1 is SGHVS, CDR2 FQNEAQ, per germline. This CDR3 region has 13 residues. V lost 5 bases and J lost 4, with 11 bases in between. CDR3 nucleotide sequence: TGTGCCAGCAGCCGGGGGGGGGCCTATGGCTACACCTTC. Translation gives CASSRGGAYGYTF.

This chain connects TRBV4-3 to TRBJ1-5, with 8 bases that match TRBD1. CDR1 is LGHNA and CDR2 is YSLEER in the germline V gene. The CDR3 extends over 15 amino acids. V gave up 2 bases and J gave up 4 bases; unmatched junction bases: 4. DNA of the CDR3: TGCGCCAGCAGCCAACAGACAGGGGTAAATCAGCCCCAGCATTTT. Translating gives CASSQQTGVNQPQHF.

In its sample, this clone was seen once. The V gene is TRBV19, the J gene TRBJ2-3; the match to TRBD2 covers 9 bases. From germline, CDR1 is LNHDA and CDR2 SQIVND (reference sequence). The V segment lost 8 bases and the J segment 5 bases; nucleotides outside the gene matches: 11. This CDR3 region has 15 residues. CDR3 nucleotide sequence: TGTGCCAGTGGACCCCAGCGGGGGGAGGGAGATACGCAGTATTTT. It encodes CASGPQRGEGDTQYF.

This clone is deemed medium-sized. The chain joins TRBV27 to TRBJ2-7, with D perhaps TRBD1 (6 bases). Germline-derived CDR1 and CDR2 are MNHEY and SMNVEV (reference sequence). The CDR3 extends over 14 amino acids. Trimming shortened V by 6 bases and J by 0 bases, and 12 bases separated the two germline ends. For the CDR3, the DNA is TGTGCCAGCAGCGAGGAAGGGGGCTCCTACGAGCAGTACTTC. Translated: CASSEEGGSYEQYF.

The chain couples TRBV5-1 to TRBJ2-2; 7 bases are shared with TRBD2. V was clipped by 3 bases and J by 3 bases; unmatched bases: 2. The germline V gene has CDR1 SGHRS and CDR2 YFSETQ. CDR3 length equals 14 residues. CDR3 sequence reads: CASSSLADTGELFF. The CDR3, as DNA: TGCGCCAGCAGCTCCCTAGCGGACACCGGGGAGCTGTTTTTT.